Ten or more counts support the clone carrying this TCR beta chain. Germline-derived CDR1 and CDR2 are MDHEN and SYDVKM. The CDR3 runs to 15 residues. V lost 6 bases and J lost 7; bases outside the gene matches: 10. This record comes from a study of blood T cells in healthy people across ages. Study overall: Through template switching, about one barcoded beta molecule was captured per two T cells, as measured in model experiments.

A second about 6 to 11 cycle PCR used barcoded and J-beta primers. TCRdb re-analysed the 5' RACE reads in MiXCR, keeping a single row per CDR3 protein. The data hold about 1,500,000 distinct CDR3 sequences, with roughly 45% observed a single time. The gene calls are TRBV28 and TRBJ2-2; 8 positions match TRBD1. This receptor was identified in a woman in her late teens or twenties in good health. Sample: blood. The CDR3 DNA follows: TGTGCCAGCAGAAGAGTGACAGGGGCAGGCGGGGAGCTGTTTTTT. Its protein is CASRRVTGAGGELFF. Complete variable domain (other parts from reference TRBV28 and TRBJ2-2): DVKVTQSSRYLVKRTGEKVFLECVQDMDHENMFWYRQDPGLGLRLIYFSYDVKMKEKGDIPEGYSVSREKKERFSLILESASTNQTSMYLCASRRVTGAGGELFFGEGSRLTVL.